Presented here are 11 T cell receptor beta chains from one specimen sequenced in a study of OX40 agonist ivuxolimab in advanced cancers. Here immunoSEQ multiplex PCR was the method, and the copy in TCRdb shows in-frame clones only, minus some. Found here are 50,000 to 70,000 clones, approximately 92% of them singletons; the top ten hold 14%. Specimen: CD4+ or CD8+ T cells sorted from blood, collected in a trial of the OX40 agonist ivuxolimab. These receptors all stem from an adult with an advanced solid tumor such as melanoma, head and neck, liver or kidney cancer.

This chain links TRBV19 with TRBJ1-1, with D perhaps matching TRBD1 (5 bases). The CDR3 has 14 amino acids. Germline V gene sequence: CDR1 LNHDA, CDR2 SQIVND (reference sequence). Trimming left V 6 bases short and J 8 bases short, with 19 bases between. The CDR3 sequence is CASSGWSRANEAFF. CDR3 sequence (DNA): TGTGCCAGTAGCGGTTGGAGCAGGGCGAACGAAGCTTTCTTT.

The rearrangement joins TRBV29-1 to TRBJ1-1, with D possibly being TRBD1 (6 bases). This CDR3 region has 13 residues. Germline loops: CDR1 SQVTM, CDR2 ANQGSEA. V shed 6 bases and J shed 7 bases, with 18 bases lying between them. The DNA for the CDR3 is TGCAGCGTCGCCAATATGGGGACAAATGAAGCTTTCTTT. Its protein product is CSVANMGTNEAFF. The full variable domain, completed using reference TRBV29-1 and TRBJ1-1, is SAVISQKPSRDICQRGTSLTIQCQVDSQVTMMFWYRQQPGQSLTLIATANQGSEATYESGFVIDKFPISRPNLTFSTLTVSNMSPEDSSIYLCSVANMGTNEAFFGQGTRLTVV.

The rearrangement links TRBV13 to TRBJ2-2, with 7 bases lining up with TRBD1. Trimming took 5 bases from V and 7 from J; bases not matched to a gene: 7. The CDR3 loop spans 14 amino acids. Germline CDR1 is PRHDT and CDR2 is FYEKMQ (reference sequence). DNA of the CDR3: TGTGCCAGCAGCCAACAGGGGTTGGGCGGGGAGCTGTTTTTT. This sequence encodes CASSQQGLGGELFF.

About this clone itself: This sample also contains other DNA sequences that code for the same CDR3. The gene calls are TRBV27 and TRBJ1-2, with 7 bases identical to TRBD1. The CDR3 is 14 amino acids. Unmatched junction bases numbered 8, after V lost 6 bases and J lost 4 bases. Germline CDR1 MNHEY, CDR2 SMNVEV (reference sequence). CDR3 nucleotides: TGTGCCAGCAGACTACAGGGGTCCTCCTATGGCTACACCTTC. This translates into CASRLQGSSYGYTF.

Of note for this clone: The junction departs from the called germline gene at one end, perhaps through a read error. The CDR3 region is CASSIGFPSYEQYF. The CDR3 region has the DNA TGTGCCAGTAGCATAGGGTTTCCCTCCTACGAGCAGTACTTC. The rearrangement joins TRBV19 to TRBJ2-7; D is undetermined. The length of the CDR3 is 14 residues. Germline CDR1 is LNHDA and CDR2 is SQIVND (reference sequence). The entire variable domain, with the rest obtained from reference TRBV19 and TRBJ2-7, is as follows: DGGITQSPKYLFRKEGQNVTLSCEQNLNHDAMYWYRQDPGQGLRLIYYSQIVNDFQKGDIAEGYSVSREKKESFPLTVTSAQKNPTAFYLCASSIGFPSYEQYFGPGTRLTVT.

Only one count was recorded for this clone. This sequence joins TRBV6-1 and TRBJ2-1; 7 bases map to TRBD1. Germline values: CDR1 MNHNS, CDR2 SASEGT. Germline trimming cut 2 bases from V and 3 bases from J; bases unmatched to any gene: 4. The CDR3 has 15 amino acids. The CDR3 sequence is CASSESAGGYNEQFF. In DNA, the CDR3 is TGTGCCAGCAGTGAATCGGCAGGGGGCTACAATGAGCAGTTCTTC.

The chain combines TRBV19 with TRBJ2-3, with 11 bases that match TRBD2. Germline V lookup: CDR1 LNHDA, CDR2 SQIVND (reference sequence). The junction had 4 bases not matched to a gene; V was cut back by 6 bases and J by 2 bases. This CDR3 has 15 amino acids. CDR3 nucleotides: TGTGCCAGTAGCCCACTAGCGGGAGCCACAGATACGCAGTATTTT. This gives the protein CASSPLAGATDTQYF. The full variable domain, in which reference TRBV19 and TRBJ2-3 provide the parts outside the CDR3, is DGGITQSPKYLFRKEGQNVTLSCEQNLNHDAMYWYRQDPGQGLRLIYYSQIVNDFQKGDIAEGYSVSREKKESFPLTVTSAQKNPTAFYLCASSPLAGATDTQYFGPGTRLTVL.

The chain recombines TRBV6-1 with TRBJ2-7; a weak D match, TRBD2 (5 bases). CDR3 length: 15 amino acids. With 3 bases removed from V and 2 bases from J, the gap between germline ends came to 14 bases. Germline CDR1 is MNHNS and CDR2 is SASEGT. The CDR3 coding sequence is TGTGCCAGCAGTGATGGCGGGCCGCAAACCTACGAGCAGTACTTC. It codes for CASSDGGPQTYEQYF.

In regard to this clone: The sample carries other DNA sequences with the same CDR3. In DNA, the CDR3 is TGTGCCAGCAGCTTAGTGCGCGGGGGCACAGATACGCAGTATTTT. It is translated as CASSLVRGGTDTQYF. V usage is TRBV7-9 and J usage is TRBJ2-3; possibly TRBD2 for D (6 bases). The CDR3 is 15 residues long. Looked up from germline, CDR1 is SEHNR and CDR2 is FQNEAQ (reference sequence). The ends were cut back, 1 base at V and 1 base at J, with 9 bases in the middle.

V and J are TRBV29-1 and TRBJ2-7, with D possibly being TRBD1 or TRBD2 (6 bases each). Germline CDR1 SQVTM, CDR2 ANQGSEA. This CDR3 region has 16 residues. V lost 3 bases and J 3 bases, leaving 21 bases between the germline ends. CDR3 sequence (DNA): TGCAGCGTTGAGGGTGAGGTGGGGGGCGCGAACTACGAGCAGTACTTC. The encoded protein is CSVEGEVGGANYEQYF.

The chain is built from TRBV29-1 and TRBJ1-2, with 8 bases lining up with TRBD1. The CDR3 runs 17 residues. The germline CDR1 and CDR2 sequences are SQVTM and ANQGSEA. With V trimmed by 0 bases and J by 1 base, 10 bases remained unmatched. The CDR3 protein is CSVEDRPPGQGNYGYTF. The CDR3, as DNA: TGCAGCGTTGAAGATCGCCCTCCTGGACAGGGTAACTATGGCTACACCTTC.